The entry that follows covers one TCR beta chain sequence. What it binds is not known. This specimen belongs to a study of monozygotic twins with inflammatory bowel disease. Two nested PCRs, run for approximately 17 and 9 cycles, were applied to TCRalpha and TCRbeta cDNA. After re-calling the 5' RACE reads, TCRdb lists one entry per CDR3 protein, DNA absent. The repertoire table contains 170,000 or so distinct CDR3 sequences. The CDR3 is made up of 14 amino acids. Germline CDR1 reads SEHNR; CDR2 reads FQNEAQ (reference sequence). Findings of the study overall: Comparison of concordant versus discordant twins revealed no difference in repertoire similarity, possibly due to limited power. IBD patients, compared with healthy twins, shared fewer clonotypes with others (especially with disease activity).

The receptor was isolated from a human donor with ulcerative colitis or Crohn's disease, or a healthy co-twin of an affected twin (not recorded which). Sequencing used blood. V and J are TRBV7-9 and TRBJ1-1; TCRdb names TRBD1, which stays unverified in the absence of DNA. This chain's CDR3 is CASSITGAGTEAFF.